The 15 T cell receptor beta chains listed next were all sequenced from one sample in a study of beta chain features in type 1 diabetes. These receptors' targets are unknown. Study-wide findings and caveats: Patients with Type 1 diabetes showed moderately but significantly shorter TCRB CDR3s in all four CD4+ subsets.

Expressed TCRB transcripts were sequenced after all isolated RNA was converted to cDNA. Here immunoSEQ multiplex PCR was the method, and the copy in TCRdb shows in-frame clones only, minus some. The profile shows some 350,000 clones, 13% of them singletons. Sequenced sample: naive CD4+ T cells from blood. Receptor source: a woman aged 18-29 years with type 1 diabetes.

The chain links TRBV28 to TRBJ2-1, with 7 bases lining up with TRBD1. Germline CDR1 MDHEN, CDR2 SYDVKM. CDR3 length equals 15 residues. Trimming at V came to 2 bases and at J to 9 bases, leaving 10 bases not matched to a gene. CDR3 protein: CASSLAPQGVGEQFF. For the CDR3, the DNA is TGTGCCAGCAGTTTAGCCCCTCAGGGGGTGGGTGAGCAGTTCTTC.

This clone turned up a few times. The V call is TRBV5-4, the J call TRBJ1-2; a possible D gene is TRBD1 (5 bases). The CDR3 is 14 amino acids. Germline-derived CDR1 and CDR2 are SGHNT and YYREEE (reference sequence). Trimming took off 3 bases at V and 5 bases at J, with 14 bases between the two ends. CDR3 in DNA: TGTGCCAGCAGCTCGGGTCTGACAGCATATGGCTACACCTTC. Translated: CASSSGLTAYGYTF.

There are a few counts of this clone. The rearrangement links TRBV5-1 to TRBJ2-5; 8 nucleotides agree with TRBD1. Germline CDR1 and CDR2: SGHRS and YFSETQ. The V and J ends lost 1 base and 3 bases, in that order; junction bases with no gene match: 8. CDR3 size: 16 residues. DNA of the CDR3: TGCGCCAGCAGCTTGCTGGCAGGGGGCTCGGAAGAGACCCAGTACTTC. Its protein product is CASSLLAGGSEETQYF.

The sample holds a few counts of this clone. The chain has TRBV18 and TRBJ2-7; TRBD2 is a possible D gene (5 bases). Germline V CDR1 and CDR2: KGHSH, LQKENI. Trimming pared 9 bases from V and 0 bases from J, leaving 12 bases between. This CDR3 is built from 13 residues. CDR3 region: CASRDFSSYEQYF. The CDR3 DNA reads TGTGCCAGTCGGGATTTCAGCTCCTACGAGCAGTACTTC.

This clone came up a few times. V usage is TRBV6-5 and J usage is TRBJ2-7, with D perhaps matching TRBD1 (8 bases). V was shortened by 4 bases and J by 2 bases, with 15 bases between the two germline ends. The CDR3 is 15 amino acids. Per germline, CDR1 MNHEY and CDR2 SVGAGI. The CDR3 DNA reads TGTGCCAGCAGTTCGGGGGGACAGGTCCCCTACGAGCAGTACTTC. Its translation: CASSSGGQVPYEQYF.

This clone occurred a few times. The chain combines TRBV7-9 with TRBJ2-1, with 9 bases identical to TRBD2. The CDR3 sequence is 19 residues long. Germline V gives CDR1 SEHNR, CDR2 FQNEAQ (reference sequence). Trimming removed 0 bases from V and 7 bases from J; junction bases left unmatched: 16. For the CDR3, the DNA is TGTGCCAGCAGCTTAGCCCTCCTGAGCGGTAGCGGGAGACATAATGAGCAGTTCTTC. This sequence encodes CASSLALLSGSGRHNEQFF.

The sample holds a few counts of this clone. The gene calls are TRBV4-2 and TRBJ2-3, with TRBD2 identical over 10 bases. Trimming cost V 1 base and J 7 bases; bases outside gene matches: 11. This CDR3 comprises 17 residues. Germline CDR1 and CDR2: LGHNA and YNFKEQ. CDR3 DNA: TGTGCCAGCAGCCAAGGGTTGCGGGTAGCGGGAGGCCATACGCAGTATTTT. It is translated as CASSQGLRVAGGHTQYF.

This sequence joins TRBV28 and TRBJ2-1; 9 positions match TRBD1. Looked up from germline, CDR1 is MDHEN and CDR2 is SYDVKM. V trimming: 5 bases; J trimming: 10 bases; junction bases outside the gene matches: 9. The CDR3 totals 14 residues. CDR3 in amino acids: CASSTRQGEGEQFF. In nucleotides, the CDR3 is TGTGCCAGCAGTACGAGACAGGGGGAAGGAGAGCAGTTCTTC.

This clone has just a few counts. The chain is built from TRBV2 and TRBJ1-2; 7 bases match TRBD1. The CDR3 contains 14 residues. V shed 6 bases and J 0 bases; nucleotides not matched to a gene: 4. From germline, CDR1 is SNHLY and CDR2 FYNNEI. CDR3 amino acids: CASRGDSSNYGYTF. CDR3 coding DNA: TGTGCCAGCAGAGGGGACAGCTCTAACTATGGCTACACCTTC.

The chain couples TRBV18 to TRBJ2-7; 7 bases are shared with TRBD2. Germline V gene lookup returns CDR1 KGHSH and CDR2 LQKENI. V dropped 1 base and J dropped 3; count of bases not matched to a gene: 0. CDR3 size: 13 residues. The CDR3: CASSPREGYEQYF. The DNA of the CDR3 is TGTGCCAGCTCACCACGGGAGGGCTACGAGCAGTACTTC.

This clone has more than one count but fewer than ten. V gene TRBV4-1 combines with J gene TRBJ2-3; 12 positions match TRBD2. V lost 1 base to trimming and J lost 2 bases; unmatched junction nucleotides: 13. CDR1 is MGHRA, CDR2 YSYEKL, per germline. This CDR3 spans 20 amino acids. CDR3 nucleotide sequence: TGCGCCAGCAGCCAAGCCCTAGCGGGAGGGGGTCGGAGGGCCACAGATACGCAGTATTTT. It encodes CASSQALAGGGRRATDTQYF.

The CDR3 sequence is CASSLSGTSSYNEQFF. As DNA, the CDR3 is TGTGCCAGCAGCTTAAGTGGGACTAGCTCCTACAATGAGCAGTTCTTC. This chain links TRBV7-6 with TRBJ2-1, with 8 bases that match TRBD2. V shed 2 bases and J 0 bases; nucleotides not matched to a gene: 3. This CDR3 has 16 residues. CDR1 and CDR2 (germline): SGHVS, FNYEAQ.

The genes are TRBV10-3 and TRBJ2-7; 12 positions agree with TRBD2. Germline CDR1 reads ENHRY; CDR2 reads SYGVKD. The CDR3 covers 13 residues. Trimming removed 8 bases from V and 5 bases from J; junction bases left unmatched: 4. The CDR3 here is CAIGTSGLHEQYF. Written as DNA, the CDR3 is TGTGCCATCGGGACTAGCGGGTTGCACGAGCAGTACTTC.

V usage is TRBV7-2 and J usage is TRBJ2-1; 7 bases are shared with TRBD2. Germline V lookup: CDR1 SGHTA, CDR2 FQGNSA. The junction had 7 bases not matched to a gene; V was cut back by 2 bases and J by 6 bases. This CDR3 spans 15 amino acids. CDR3 sequence (DNA): TGTGCCAGCAGCTTAAACGCGGGAGAGGGCAATGAGCAGTTCTTC. This translates into CASSLNAGEGNEQFF.

This sequence joins TRBV14 and TRBJ2-5; D gene ambiguous. Trimming cost V 0 bases and J 7 bases, with 6 bases left between them. Germline lookup yields CDR1 SGHDN and CDR2 FVKESK. This CDR3 has 12 residues. The CDR3 region has the DNA TGTGCCAGCAGCCAAGATGTCGTGACCCAGTACTTC. Protein product: CASSQDVVTQYF. The variable domain in full, completed from reference TRBV14 and TRBJ2-5, reads EAGVTQFPSHSVIEKGQTVTLRCDPISGHDNLYWYRRVMGKEIKFLLHFVKESKQDESGMPNNRFLAERTGGTYSTLKVQPAELEDSGVYFCASSQDVVTQYFGPGTRLLVL.